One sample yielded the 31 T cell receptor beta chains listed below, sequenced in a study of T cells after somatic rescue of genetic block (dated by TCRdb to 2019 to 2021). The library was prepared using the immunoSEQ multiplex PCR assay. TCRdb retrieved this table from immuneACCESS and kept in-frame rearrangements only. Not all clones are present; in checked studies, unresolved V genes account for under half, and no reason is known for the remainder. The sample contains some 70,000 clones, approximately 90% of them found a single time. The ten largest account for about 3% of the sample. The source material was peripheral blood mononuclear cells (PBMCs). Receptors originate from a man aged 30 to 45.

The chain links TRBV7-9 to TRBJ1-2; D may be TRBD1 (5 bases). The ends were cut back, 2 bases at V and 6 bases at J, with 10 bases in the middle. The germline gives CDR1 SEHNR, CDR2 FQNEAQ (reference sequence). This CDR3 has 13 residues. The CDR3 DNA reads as TGTGCCAGCAGCTTAAGGGGATGGGATGGCTACACCTTC. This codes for CASSLRGWDGYTF.

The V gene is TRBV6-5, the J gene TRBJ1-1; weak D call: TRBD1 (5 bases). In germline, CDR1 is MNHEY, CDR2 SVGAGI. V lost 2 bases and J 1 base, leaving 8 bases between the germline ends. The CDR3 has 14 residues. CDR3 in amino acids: CASSYSGGNTEAFF. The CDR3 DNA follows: TGTGCCAGCAGTTACAGTGGGGGGAACACTGAAGCTTTCTTT.

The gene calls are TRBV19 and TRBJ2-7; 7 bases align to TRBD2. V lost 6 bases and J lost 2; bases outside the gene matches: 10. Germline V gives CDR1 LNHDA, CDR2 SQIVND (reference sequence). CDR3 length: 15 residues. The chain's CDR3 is CASSPGLGRAYEQYF. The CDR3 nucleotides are TGTGCCAGTAGCCCCGGACTAGGGAGGGCCTACGAGCAGTACTTC.

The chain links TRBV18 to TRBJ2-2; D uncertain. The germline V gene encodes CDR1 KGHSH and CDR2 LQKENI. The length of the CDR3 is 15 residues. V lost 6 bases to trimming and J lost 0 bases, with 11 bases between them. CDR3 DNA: TGTGCCAGCTCGCGCGTGACTGCGAACACCGGGGAGCTGTTTTTT. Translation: CASSRVTANTGELFF. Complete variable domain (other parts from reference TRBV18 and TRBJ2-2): NAGVMQNPRHLVRRRGQEARLRCSPMKGHSHVYWYRQLPEEGLKFMVYLQKENIIDESGMPKERFSAEFPKEGPSILRIQQVVRGDSAAYFCASSRVTANTGELFFGEGSRLTVL.

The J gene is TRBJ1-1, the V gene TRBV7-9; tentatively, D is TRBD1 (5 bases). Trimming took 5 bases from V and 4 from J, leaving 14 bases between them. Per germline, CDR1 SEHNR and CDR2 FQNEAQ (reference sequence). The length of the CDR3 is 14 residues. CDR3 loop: CASSDIRGGTEAFF. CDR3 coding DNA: TGTGCCAGCAGCGACATTAGGGGTGGCACTGAAGCTTTCTTT.

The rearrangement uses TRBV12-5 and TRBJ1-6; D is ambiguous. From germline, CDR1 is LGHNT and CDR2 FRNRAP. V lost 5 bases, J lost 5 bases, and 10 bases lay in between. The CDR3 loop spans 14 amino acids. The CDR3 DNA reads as TGTGCTAGTGGTCAGGACGGAAATAATTCACCCCTCCACTTT. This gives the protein CASGQDGNNSPLHF.

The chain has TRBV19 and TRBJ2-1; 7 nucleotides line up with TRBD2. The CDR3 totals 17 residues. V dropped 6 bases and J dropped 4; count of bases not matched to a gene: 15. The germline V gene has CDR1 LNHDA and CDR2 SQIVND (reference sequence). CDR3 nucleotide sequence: TGTGCCAGTAGCACCAAAAGGGCTAGCGGAACGTACAATGAGCAGTTCTTC. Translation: CASSTKRASGTYNEQFF.

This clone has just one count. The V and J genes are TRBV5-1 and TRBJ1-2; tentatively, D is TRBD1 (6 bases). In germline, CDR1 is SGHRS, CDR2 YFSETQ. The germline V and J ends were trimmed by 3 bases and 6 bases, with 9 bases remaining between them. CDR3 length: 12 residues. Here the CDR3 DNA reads TGCGCCAGCAGCTCCAGGGGCGATGGCTACACCTTC. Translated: CASSSRGDGYTF.

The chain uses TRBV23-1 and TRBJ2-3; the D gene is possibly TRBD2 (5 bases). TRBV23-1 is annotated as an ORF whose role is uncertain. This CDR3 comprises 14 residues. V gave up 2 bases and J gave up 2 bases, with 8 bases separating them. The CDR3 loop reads CASSQGGSTDTQYF. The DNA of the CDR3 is TGCGCCAGCAGTCAAGGAGGTTCCACAGATACGCAGTATTTT.

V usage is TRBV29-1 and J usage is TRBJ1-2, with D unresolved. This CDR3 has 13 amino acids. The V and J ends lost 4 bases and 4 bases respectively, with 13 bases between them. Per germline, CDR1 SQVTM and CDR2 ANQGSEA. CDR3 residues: CSVVGISTYGYTF. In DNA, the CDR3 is TGCAGCGTTGTCGGCATCTCCACCTATGGCTACACCTTC.

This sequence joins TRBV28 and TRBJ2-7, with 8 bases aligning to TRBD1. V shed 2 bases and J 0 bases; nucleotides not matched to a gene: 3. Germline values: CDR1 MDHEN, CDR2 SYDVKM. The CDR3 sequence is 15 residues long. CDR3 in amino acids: CASSLPGTGSYEQYF. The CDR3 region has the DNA TGTGCCAGCAGTTTACCCGGGACAGGCTCCTACGAGCAGTACTTC.

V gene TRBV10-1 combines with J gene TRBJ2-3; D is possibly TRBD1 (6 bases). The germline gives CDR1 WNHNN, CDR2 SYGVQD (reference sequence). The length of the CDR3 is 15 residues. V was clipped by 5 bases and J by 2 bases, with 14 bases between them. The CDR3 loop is CASSKSGQITDTQYF. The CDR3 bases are TGCGCCAGCAGTAAAAGCGGACAGATCACAGATACGCAGTATTTT.

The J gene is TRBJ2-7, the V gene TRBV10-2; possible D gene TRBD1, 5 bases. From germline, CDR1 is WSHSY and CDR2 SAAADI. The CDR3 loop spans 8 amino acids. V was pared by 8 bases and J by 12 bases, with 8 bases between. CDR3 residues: CASGAGYF. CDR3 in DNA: TGCGCCAGCGGGGCAGGGTACTTC.

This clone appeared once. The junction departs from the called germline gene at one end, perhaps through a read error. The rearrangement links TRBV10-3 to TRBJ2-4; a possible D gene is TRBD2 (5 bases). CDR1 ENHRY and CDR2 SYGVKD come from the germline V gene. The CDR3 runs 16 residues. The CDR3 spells CASSGSLGLAKNIQYF. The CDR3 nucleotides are TGTGCCAGCAGTGGGAGCCTCGGTCTAGCCAAAAACATTCAGTACTTC.

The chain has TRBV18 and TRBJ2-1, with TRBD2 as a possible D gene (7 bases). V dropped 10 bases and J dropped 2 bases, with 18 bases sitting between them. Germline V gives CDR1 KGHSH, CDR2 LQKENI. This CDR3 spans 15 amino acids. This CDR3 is CATGVGGGPYNEQFF. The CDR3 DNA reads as TGTGCCACCGGTGTCGGCGGGGGCCCCTACAATGAGCAGTTCTTC.

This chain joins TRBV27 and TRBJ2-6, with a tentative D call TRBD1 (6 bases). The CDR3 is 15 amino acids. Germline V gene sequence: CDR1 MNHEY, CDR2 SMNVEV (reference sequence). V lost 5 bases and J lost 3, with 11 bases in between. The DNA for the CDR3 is TGTGCCAGCAGTCCCAGGGGTATTGGGGCCAACGTCCTGACTTTC. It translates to CASSPRGIGANVLTF.

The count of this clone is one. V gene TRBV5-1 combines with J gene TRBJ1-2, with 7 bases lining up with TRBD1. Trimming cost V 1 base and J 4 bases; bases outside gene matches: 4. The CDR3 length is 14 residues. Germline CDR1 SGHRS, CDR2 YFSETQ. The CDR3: CASSLSGGFYGYTF. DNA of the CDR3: TGCGCCAGCAGCTTGTCAGGGGGATTCTATGGCTACACCTTC.

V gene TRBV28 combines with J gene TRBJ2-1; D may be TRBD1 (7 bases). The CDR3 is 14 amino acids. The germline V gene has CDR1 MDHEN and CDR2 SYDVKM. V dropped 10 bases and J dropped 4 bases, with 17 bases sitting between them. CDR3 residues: CATQQGGKYNEQFF. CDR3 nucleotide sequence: TGTGCCACGCAGCAGGGGGGAAAATACAATGAGCAGTTCTTC.

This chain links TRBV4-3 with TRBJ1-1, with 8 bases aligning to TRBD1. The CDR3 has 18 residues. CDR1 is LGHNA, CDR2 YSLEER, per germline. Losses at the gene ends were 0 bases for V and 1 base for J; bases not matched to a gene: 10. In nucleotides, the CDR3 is TGCGCCAGCAGCCAAGAACTTCAACAGGGGGTCGGGAACACTGAAGCTTTCTTT. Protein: CASSQELQQGVGNTEAFF.

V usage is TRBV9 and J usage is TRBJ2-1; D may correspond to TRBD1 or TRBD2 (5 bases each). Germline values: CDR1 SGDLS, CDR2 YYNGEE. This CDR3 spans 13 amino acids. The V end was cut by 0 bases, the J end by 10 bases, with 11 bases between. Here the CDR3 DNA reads TGTGCCAGCAGCGTAGAGGTCGGGACCGAGCAGTTCTTC. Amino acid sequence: CASSVEVGTEQFF. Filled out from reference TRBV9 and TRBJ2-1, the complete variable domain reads DSGVTQTPKHLITATGQRVTLRCSPRSGDLSVYWYQQSLDQGLQFLIQYYNGEERAKGNILERFSAQQFPDLHSELNLSSLELGDSALYFCASSVEVGTEQFFGPGTRLTVL.

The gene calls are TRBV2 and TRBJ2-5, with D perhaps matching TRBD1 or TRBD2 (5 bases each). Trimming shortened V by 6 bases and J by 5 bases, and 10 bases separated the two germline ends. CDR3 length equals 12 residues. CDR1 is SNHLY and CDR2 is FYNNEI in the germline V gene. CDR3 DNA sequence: TGTGCCAGCAGAGGGACGGGGGAGACCCAGTACTTC. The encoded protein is CASRGTGETQYF.

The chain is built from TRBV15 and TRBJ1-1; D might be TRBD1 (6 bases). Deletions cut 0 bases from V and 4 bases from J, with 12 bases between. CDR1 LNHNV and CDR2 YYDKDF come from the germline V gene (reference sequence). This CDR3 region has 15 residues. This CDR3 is CATSRDGRGVTEAFF. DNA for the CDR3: TGTGCCACCAGCAGAGATGGCAGGGGCGTCACTGAAGCTTTCTTT.

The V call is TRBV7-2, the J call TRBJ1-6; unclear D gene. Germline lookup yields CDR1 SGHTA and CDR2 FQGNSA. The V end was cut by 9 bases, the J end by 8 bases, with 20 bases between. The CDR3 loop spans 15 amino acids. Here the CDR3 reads CASTDVDLRDSPLHF. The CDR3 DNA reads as TGTGCCAGTACAGATGTCGACCTTAGGGATTCACCCCTCCACTTT.

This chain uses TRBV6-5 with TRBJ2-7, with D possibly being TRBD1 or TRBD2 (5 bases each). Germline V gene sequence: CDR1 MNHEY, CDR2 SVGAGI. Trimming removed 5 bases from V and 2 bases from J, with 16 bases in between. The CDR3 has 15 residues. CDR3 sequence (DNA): TGTGCCAGCAGTCGCCCGGGGACGGTAACCTACGAGCAGTACTTC. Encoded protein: CASSRPGTVTYEQYF.

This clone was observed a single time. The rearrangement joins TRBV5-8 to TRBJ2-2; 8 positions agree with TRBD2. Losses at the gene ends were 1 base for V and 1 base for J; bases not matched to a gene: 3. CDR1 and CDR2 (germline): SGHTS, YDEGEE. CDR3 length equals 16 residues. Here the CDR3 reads CASSLISGMNTGELFF. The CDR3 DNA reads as TGTGCCAGCAGCTTGATTAGCGGGATGAACACCGGGGAGCTGTTTTTT.

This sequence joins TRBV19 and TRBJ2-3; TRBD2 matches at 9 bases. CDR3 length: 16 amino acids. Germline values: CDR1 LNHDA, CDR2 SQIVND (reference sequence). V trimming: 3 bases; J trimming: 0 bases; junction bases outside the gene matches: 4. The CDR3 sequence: CASSMELAGSTDTQYF. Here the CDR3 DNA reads TGTGCCAGTAGTATGGAACTAGCGGGTAGCACAGATACGCAGTATTTT.

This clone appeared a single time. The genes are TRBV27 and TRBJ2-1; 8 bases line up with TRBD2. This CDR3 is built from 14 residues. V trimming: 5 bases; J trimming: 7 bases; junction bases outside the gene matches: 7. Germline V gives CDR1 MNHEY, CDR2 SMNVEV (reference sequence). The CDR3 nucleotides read TGTGCCAGCAGTCCCCGGGAGGGCAGGAATGAGCAGTTCTTC. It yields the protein CASSPREGRNEQFF.

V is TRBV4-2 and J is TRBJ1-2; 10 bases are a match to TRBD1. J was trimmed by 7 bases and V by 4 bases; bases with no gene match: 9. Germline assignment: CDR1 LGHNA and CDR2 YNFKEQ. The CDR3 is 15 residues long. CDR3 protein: CASSRDGTGDSGYTF. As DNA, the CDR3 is TGTGCCAGCAGCCGCGACGGGACAGGGGATTCTGGCTACACCTTC.

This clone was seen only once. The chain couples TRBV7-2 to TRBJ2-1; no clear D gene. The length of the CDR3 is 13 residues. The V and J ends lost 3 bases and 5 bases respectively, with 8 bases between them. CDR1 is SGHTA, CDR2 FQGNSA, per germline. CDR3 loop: CASSLNSHNEQFF. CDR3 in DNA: TGTGCCAGCAGCTTGAACAGTCACAATGAGCAGTTCTTC.

The CDR3 DNA follows: TGTGCCAGCAGCTTAAATTCGGGGGTTGGCAATGAGCAGTTCTTC. It translates to CASSLNSGVGNEQFF. V and J are TRBV11-3 and TRBJ2-1, with D possibly matching TRBD2 (6 bases). Deletions cut 2 bases from V and 6 bases from J, with 14 bases between. The CDR3 loop spans 15 amino acids. Germline-derived CDR1 and CDR2 are SGHNT and YENEEA.

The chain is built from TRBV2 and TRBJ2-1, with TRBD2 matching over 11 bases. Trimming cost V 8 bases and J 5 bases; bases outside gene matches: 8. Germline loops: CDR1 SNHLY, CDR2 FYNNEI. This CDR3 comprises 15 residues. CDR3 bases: TGTGCCAGCGAGGCTAGCGGGAGGATCGACAATGAGCAGTTCTTC. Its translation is CASEASGRIDNEQFF.